The clone carrying this TCR beta chain came up a few times. Its specificity is unknown. The data were taken from a study of response to subunit inactivated influenza vaccine. Study observations and caveats: Authors proposed each seasonal influenza vaccination draws in few new T cells.

TCRdb reanalysed the RT-PCR reads using MiXCR and keeps one entry per CDR3 protein. The sample carries 500,000 to 600,000 distinct CDR3 sequences, roughly 10% recorded once. The specimen comprised PBMCs from blood, sampled on the day of vaccination. This clonotype was sampled from a man aged 50 or older who received an inactivated influenza vaccine.

CDR3 DNA: TGTGCCATCAGTGAGTCGTCAGGGGTGAAAGGCGAGCAGTACTTC. Translation gives CAISESSGVKGEQYF. The chain uses TRBV10-3 and TRBJ2-7; a possible D gene is TRBD1 (6 bases). V lost 0 bases and J lost 6, with 15 bases in between. This CDR3 is built from 15 residues. Germline V gene data show CDR1 as ENHRY and CDR2 as SYGVKD.